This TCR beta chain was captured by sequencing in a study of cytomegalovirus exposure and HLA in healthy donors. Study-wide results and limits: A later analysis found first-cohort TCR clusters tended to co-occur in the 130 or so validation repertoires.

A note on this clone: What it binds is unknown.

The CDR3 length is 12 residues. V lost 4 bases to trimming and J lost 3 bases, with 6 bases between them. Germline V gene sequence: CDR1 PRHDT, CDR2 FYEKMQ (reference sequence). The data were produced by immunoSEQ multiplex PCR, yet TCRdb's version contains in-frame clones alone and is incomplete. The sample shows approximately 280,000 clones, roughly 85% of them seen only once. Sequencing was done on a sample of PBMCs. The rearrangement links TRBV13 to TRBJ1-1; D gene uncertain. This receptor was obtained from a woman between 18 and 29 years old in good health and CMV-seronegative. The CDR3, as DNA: TGTGCCAGCAGCTCACGGTACACTGAAGCTTTCTTT. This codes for CASSSRYTEAFF.